Presented here are 31 T cell receptor beta chains from one specimen sequenced in a study of shared clonotypes between healthy human individuals. The table came from immunoSEQ multiplex PCR; TCRdb's copy has only in-frame clones and leaves some out. The sample holds approximately 2.4 million clones, 90% to 96% seen once. The sample consisted of naive CD4+ T cells sorted from blood. The subset is: CD45RA+ positively selected. Receptors originate from a man younger than 35 in good health.

This clone was recorded once. Other DNA sequences of this sample code for an identical CDR3. The chain links TRBV6-5 to TRBJ2-7, with D maybe TRBD2 (7 bases). The CDR3 contains 15 residues. Germline V gene sequence: CDR1 MNHEY, CDR2 SVGAGI. V dropped 0 bases and J dropped 2 bases, with 11 bases sitting between them. CDR3 amino acids: CASSYSRGGTYEQYF. CDR3 sequence (DNA): TGTGCCAGCAGTTACTCGAGGGGGGGCACCTACGAGCAGTACTTC.

Here the CDR3 reads CASGLVLRHEQYF. CDR3 DNA: TGTGCTAGTGGTTTGGTGCTGAGACACGAGCAGTACTTC. The chain carries TRBV12-5 and TRBJ2-7; D call uncertain. Germline assignment: CDR1 LGHNT and CDR2 FRNRAP. V gave up 0 bases and J gave up 5 bases, with 8 bases separating them. The CDR3 totals 13 residues.

The chain's CDR3 is CSAERSNTEAFF. Here the CDR3 DNA reads TGCAGCGCTGAGAGGTCGAACACTGAAGCTTTCTTT. The J gene is TRBJ1-1, the V gene TRBV29-1; D is ambiguous. The CDR3 is 12 amino acids. Trimming removed 7 bases from V and 1 base from J, with 10 bases in between. CDR1 and CDR2 from the germline V gene are SQVTM and ANQGSEA.

V gene TRBV28 combines with J gene TRBJ2-5; TRBD2 matches at 13 bases. Germline CDR1 reads MDHEN; CDR2 reads SYDVKM. The CDR3 spans 14 residues. The V gene end was trimmed by 7 bases and the J gene end by 5 bases; junction bases not matched to a gene: 4. The CDR3 coding sequence is TGTGCCAGCATGGGGACTAGCGGGGTGGAGACCCAGTACTTC. Translated, it gives CASMGTSGVETQYF. The full variable domain, completed using reference TRBV28 and TRBJ2-5, is DVKVTQSSRYLVKRTGEKVFLECVQDMDHENMFWYRQDPGLGLRLIYFSYDVKMKEKGDIPEGYSVSREKKERFSLILESASTNQTSMYLCASMGTSGVETQYFGPGTRLLVL.

The CDR3 here is CAWTGQGGPATNEKLFF. The CDR3 DNA sequence: TGTGCCTGGACCGGACAGGGGGGCCCTGCAACTAATGAAAAACTGTTTTTT. V gene TRBV30 combines with J gene TRBJ1-4; 10 bases match TRBD1. Germline CDR1 and CDR2: GTSNPN and SVGIG (reference sequence). The CDR3 length is 17 residues. Trimming cost V 4 bases and J 0 bases; bases outside gene matches: 8.

The J gene is TRBJ2-5, the V gene TRBV7-9, with TRBD2 matching 14 bases. Unmatched junction bases numbered 7, after V lost 5 bases and J lost 5 bases. Germline V gives CDR1 SEHNR, CDR2 FQNEAQ (reference sequence). The CDR3 runs 16 residues. CDR3 region: CASSPPGLAGVETQYF. CDR3 DNA: TGTGCCAGCAGCCCACCGGGACTAGCGGGAGTGGAGACCCAGTACTTC.

A word on this clone: At the DNA level, this CDR3 is encoded by other sequences in the same sample as well. The rearrangement uses TRBV5-1 and TRBJ1-6; no clear D gene. The V and J ends lost 0 bases and 5 bases respectively, with 6 bases between them. This CDR3 comprises 14 residues. CDR1 and CDR2 from the germline V gene are SGHRS and YFSETQ. This CDR3 is CASSLGQDNSPLHF. For the CDR3, the DNA is TGCGCCAGCAGCTTGGGGCAAGATAATTCACCCCTCCACTTT.

This sequence joins TRBV5-4 and TRBJ1-2; D uncertain. CDR3 length equals 14 residues. The germline CDR1 and CDR2 sequences are SGHNT and YYREEE (reference sequence). Deletions cut 2 bases from V and 0 bases from J, with 8 bases between. CDR3 bases: TGTGCCAGCAGCTTAACAAAAGCTAACTATGGCTACACCTTC. Translating it yields CASSLTKANYGYTF.

The V gene is TRBV5-1, the J gene TRBJ1-2, with D uncertain. Trimming took off 4 bases at V and 4 bases at J, with 20 bases between the two ends. The CDR3 is made up of 16 amino acids. In germline, CDR1 is SGHRS, CDR2 YFSETQ. Here the CDR3 reads CASSQLAEQRGYGYTF. The CDR3 DNA is TGCGCCAGCAGCCAGTTAGCTGAACAGAGAGGCTATGGCTACACCTTC.

The chain joins TRBV25-1 to TRBJ2-2; D perhaps matches TRBD2 (7 bases). Trimming removed 4 bases from V and 4 bases from J, with 13 bases in between. CDR1 and CDR2 (germline): MGHDK, SYGVNS. The CDR3 length is 15 residues. The CDR3 region has the DNA TGTGCCAGCAGTGTCCGGGGGGCCGGCACCGGGGAGCTGTTTTTT. It encodes CASSVRGAGTGELFF.

The chain employs TRBV30 and TRBJ1-6, with D unclear. The CDR3 consists of 12 residues. V was pared by 2 bases and J by 7 bases, with 6 bases between. Germline V gene data show CDR1 as GTSNPN and CDR2 as SVGIG (reference sequence). The CDR3 reads CAWSITNSPLHF. In DNA, the CDR3 is TGTGCCTGGAGTATAACAAATTCACCCCTCCACTTT.

The rearrangement joins TRBV5-4 to TRBJ2-2; D could derive from TRBD1 or TRBD2 (5 bases each). This CDR3 contains 16 residues. The germline V gene has CDR1 SGHNT and CDR2 YYREEE (reference sequence). V dropped 4 bases and J dropped 0 bases, with 13 bases sitting between them. CDR3 nucleotides: TGTGCCAGCAGCGTCGGGACGGATGCGAACACCGGGGAGCTGTTTTTT. Amino acid sequence: CASSVGTDANTGELFF.

The chain is built from TRBV7-6 and TRBJ2-3; 8 positions match TRBD2. The CDR3 spans 17 residues. CDR1 is SGHVS, CDR2 FNYEAQ, per germline. With V trimmed by 1 base and J by 5 bases, 11 bases remained unmatched. The CDR3 region is CASSLVNRAGGLDTQYF. The CDR3 nucleotides are TGTGCCAGCAGCTTAGTTAACCGGGCGGGGGGCCTAGATACGCAGTATTTT.

CDR3 loop: CASSAEDSGLTGELFF. Written as DNA, the CDR3 is TGTGCCAGCAGCGCAGAGGATAGCGGGTTGACCGGGGAGCTGTTTTTT. This chain uses TRBV9 with TRBJ2-2, with TRBD2 identical over 7 bases. Trimming removed 3 bases from V and 5 bases from J; junction bases left unmatched: 10. CDR1 and CDR2 (germline): SGDLS, YYNGEE. The CDR3 contains 16 residues.

V gene TRBV18 combines with J gene TRBJ1-5; TRBD1 aligns across 7 bases. This CDR3 region has 13 residues. CDR1 and CDR2 from the germline V gene are KGHSH and LQKENI. With V trimmed by 2 bases and J by 7 bases, 2 bases remained unmatched. The CDR3 is CASSPAGGQPQHF. CDR3 nucleotides: TGTGCCAGCTCACCAGCAGGGGGACAGCCCCAGCATTTT.

A remark on this clone: The sample contains more than one DNA sequence encoding this CDR3. V and J are TRBV6-1 and TRBJ2-3; D might be TRBD1 or TRBD2, each matching 5 bases. Germline CDR1 and CDR2: MNHNS and SASEGT. The CDR3 loop spans 14 amino acids. Trimming took 7 bases from V and 0 from J, leaving 11 bases between them. The CDR3 protein is CASKTGPSTDTQYF. The CDR3 coding sequence is TGTGCCAGCAAAACGGGGCCTAGCACAGATACGCAGTATTTT.

J is TRBJ2-1 and V is TRBV11-2; 7 nucleotides match TRBD2. CDR3 length: 17 amino acids. After removal of 5 bases from V and 4 bases from J, the junction contained 14 bases not matched to a gene. Looked up from germline, CDR1 is SGHAT and CDR2 is FQNNGV. CDR3 protein: CASSKTLDGGKYNEQFF. Written as DNA, the CDR3 is TGTGCCAGCAGCAAGACTTTAGACGGGGGGAAATACAATGAGCAGTTCTTC.

This clone was picked up a small number of times. The V and J genes are TRBV5-4 and TRBJ1-6; TRBD1 might be the D (6 bases). From germline, CDR1 is SGHNT and CDR2 YYREEE (reference sequence). V dropped 4 bases and J dropped 7 bases, with 15 bases sitting between them. The CDR3 totals 15 residues. The CDR3 sequence is CASSKAPGDNSPLHF. The CDR3 bases are TGTGCCAGCAGCAAGGCCCCAGGGGACAATTCACCCCTCCACTTT. Full variable domain (outside the CDR3, taken from reference TRBV5-4 and TRBJ1-6): ETGVTQSPTHLIKTRGQQVTLRCSSQSGHNTVSWYQQALGQGPQFIFQYYREEENGRGNFPPRFSGLQFPNYSSELNVNALELDDSALYLCASSKAPGDNSPLHFGNGTRLTVT.

Details on this clone: Within the sample, other DNA sequences also encode this same CDR3. This chain connects TRBV10-3 to TRBJ2-2; TRBD2 matches at 10 bases. Germline V gene sequence: CDR1 ENHRY, CDR2 SYGVKD. CDR3 length equals 14 residues. Unmatched junction bases numbered 2, after V lost 6 bases and J lost 4 bases. This CDR3 reads CAIRTSGSTGELFF. The CDR3 bases are TGTGCCATCAGGACTAGCGGGTCCACCGGGGAGCTGTTTTTT.

This chain connects TRBV6-1 to TRBJ2-2; D is undetermined. CDR1 is MNHNS and CDR2 is SASEGT in the germline V gene. The CDR3 has 13 amino acids. Trimming pared 8 bases from V and 3 bases from J, leaving 10 bases between. The CDR3, as DNA: TGTGCCAGCCGATGGTCAGACACCGGGGAGCTGTTTTTT. It translates to CASRWSDTGELFF.

The chain joins TRBV7-9 to TRBJ2-5; D is tentatively TRBD1 or TRBD2 (6 bases each). CDR1 is SEHNR and CDR2 is FQNEAQ in the germline V gene (reference sequence). Trimming removed 5 bases at V and 5 bases at J, with 15 bases between. This CDR3 comprises 14 residues. CDR3 amino acids: CASSRSGEVETQYF. The CDR3 DNA reads TGTGCCAGCAGCCGATCAGGGGAGGTTGAGACCCAGTACTTC.

The rearrangement joins TRBV18 to TRBJ2-2; 8 nucleotides agree with TRBD1. Germline CDR1 KGHSH, CDR2 LQKENI. This CDR3 has 16 residues. V was pared by 4 bases and J by 2 bases, with 6 bases of the junction left unmatched. CDR3 residues: CASSLSAGGNTGELFF. The CDR3 DNA is TGTGCCAGCTCACTATCCGCAGGGGGCAACACCGGGGAGCTGTTTTTT.

This clone has just a few counts. The chain employs TRBV28 and TRBJ1-6; D perhaps matches TRBD1 (5 bases). CDR1 MDHEN and CDR2 SYDVKM come from the germline V gene. Between the trimmed V and J ends, which lost 6 bases and 7 bases, there was a span of 13 bases. The CDR3 runs 14 residues. The CDR3 loop reads CASSVGLRNSPLHF. CDR3 nucleotide sequence: TGTGCCAGCAGCGTGGGACTGCGAAATTCACCCCTCCACTTT.

V gene TRBV19 combines with J gene TRBJ1-3; D gene unclear. CDR3 length equals 15 residues. CDR1 and CDR2 from the germline V gene are LNHDA and SQIVND (reference sequence). V was clipped by 7 bases and J by 3 bases, with 16 bases between them. The CDR3 DNA reads as TGTGCCAGTACCCGGGATGTAGGAAATGGAAACACCATATATTTT. It encodes CASTRDVGNGNTIYF.

The chain has TRBV14 and TRBJ1-2; D perhaps matches TRBD1 (6 bases). This CDR3 is built from 16 residues. From germline, CDR1 is SGHDN and CDR2 FVKESK. V was clipped by 1 base and J by 0 bases, with 12 bases between them. The CDR3: CASSQGGQVSNYGYTF. CDR3 coding DNA: TGTGCCAGCAGCCAAGGGGGGCAGGTCTCTAACTATGGCTACACCTTC.

This CDR3 reads CASSETIASSYEQYF. DNA of the CDR3: TGCGCCAGCAGTGAAACTATCGCAAGCTCCTACGAGCAGTACTTC. This chain joins TRBV10-1 and TRBJ2-7; D is unresolved. V lost 3 bases and J 0 bases, leaving 12 bases between the germline ends. Per germline, CDR1 WNHNN and CDR2 SYGVQD (reference sequence). The CDR3 covers 15 residues.

CDR3 sequence: CASSPGGVLGETQYF. The CDR3 DNA follows: TGCGCCAGCAGCCCAGGGGGGGTGCTTGGAGAGACCCAGTACTTC. This sequence joins TRBV5-1 and TRBJ2-5, with D perhaps TRBD1 or TRBD2 (7 bases each). The CDR3 consists of 15 residues. V shed 4 bases and J shed 4 bases, with 17 bases lying between them. Looked up from germline, CDR1 is SGHRS and CDR2 is YFSETQ.

This rearrangement joins TRBV6-6 to TRBJ2-3; D could derive from TRBD1 or TRBD2 (5 bases each). This CDR3 contains 13 residues. CDR1 MNHNY and CDR2 SVGAGI come from the germline V gene (reference sequence). V lost 4 bases and J 3 bases, leaving 8 bases between the germline ends. As DNA, the CDR3 is TGTGCCAGCAGTTGGGGGAGAACAGATACGCAGTATTTT. The encoded protein is CASSWGRTDTQYF.

The chain has TRBV6-9 and TRBJ2-7; D is ambiguous. The CDR3 sequence is 14 residues long. Germline assignment: CDR1 MNHGY and CDR2 SVAAGI. The ends were cut back, 6 bases at V and 3 bases at J, with 15 bases in the middle. The CDR3 loop reads CASSPSRLFYEQYF. Written as DNA, the CDR3 is TGTGCCAGCAGCCCTTCGAGGTTATTCTACGAGCAGTACTTC.

Note on this clone: Additional DNA sequences in this sample encode the identical CDR3. V is TRBV5-1 and J is TRBJ1-2; maybe TRBD1 (5 bases). The CDR3 contains 14 residues. V lost 0 bases to trimming and J lost 2 bases, with 8 bases between them. Germline CDR1 SGHRS, CDR2 YFSETQ. The CDR3 region has the DNA TGCGCCAGCAGCTTGGAAGGGGCCAACTATGGCTACACCTTC. Translation: CASSLEGANYGYTF.

V gene TRBV12-5 combines with J gene TRBJ2-7; 9 bases agree with TRBD1. V lost 4 bases to trimming and J lost 3 bases; unmatched junction nucleotides: 4. Germline assignment: CDR1 LGHNT and CDR2 FRNRAP. CDR3 length: 14 residues. The CDR3 coding sequence is TGTGCTAGTGGTTCGGGACAGGGCCTCTACGAGCAGTACTTC. It is translated as CASGSGQGLYEQYF.